This paragraph reports one TCR beta chain. The data derive from a study of T-cell reconstitution after alpha-beta-depleted transplantation in children. Unique molecular identifiers were built into the TCRbeta library. Each CDR3 protein gets one entry after TCRdb re-called the PCR reads with MiXCR. The repertoire holds about 980,000 distinct CDR3 sequences, under 30% seen once, with over 25% in the top ten. Per the germline V gene, CDR1 is ENHRY and CDR2 is SYGVKD. This CDR3 is 12 amino acids long. Trimming cost V 6 bases and J 5 bases, with 8 bases left between them. This material consisted of PBMCs, mostly from graft donor cells, taken 360 days after TCRalphabeta/CD19-depleted stem cell transplant. This chain connects TRBV10-3 to TRBJ2-1; the D gene is possibly TRBD1 (5 bases). The origin of this receptor is a boy under two years old who had a stem cell transplant for SCID, so the T cells may come from the graft donor. CDR3 amino acids: CAISVRDNEQFF. The CDR3 DNA reads TGTGCCATCAGCGTCAGGGACAATGAGCAGTTCTTC.